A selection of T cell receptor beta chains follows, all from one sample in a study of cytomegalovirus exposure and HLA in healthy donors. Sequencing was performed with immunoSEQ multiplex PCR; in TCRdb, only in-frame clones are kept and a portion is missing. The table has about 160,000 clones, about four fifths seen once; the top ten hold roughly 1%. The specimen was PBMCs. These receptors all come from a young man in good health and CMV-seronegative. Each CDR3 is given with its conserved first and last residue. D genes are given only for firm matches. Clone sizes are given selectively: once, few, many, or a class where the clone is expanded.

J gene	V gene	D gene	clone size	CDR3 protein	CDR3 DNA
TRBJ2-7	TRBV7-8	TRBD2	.	CASTAAGSGSSYEQYF	TGTGCCAGCACCGCAGCGGGTAGCGGGTCCTCCTACGAGCAGTACTTC
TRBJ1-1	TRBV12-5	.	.	CASSPPAPFGTEAFF	TGTGCTAGTAGCCCTCCCGCCCCCTTTGGCACTGAAGCTTTCTTT
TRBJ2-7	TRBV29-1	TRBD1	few	CSVVQGVNEQYF	TGCAGCGTTGTCCAGGGGGTAAACGAGCAGTACTTC
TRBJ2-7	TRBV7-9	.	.	CASSASGLTYEQYF	TGTGCCAGCAGCGCCTCGGGACTCACCTACGAGCAGTACTTC
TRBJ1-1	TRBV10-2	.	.	CASSEYSTNTEAFF	TGCGCCAGCAGTGAGTACAGCACGAACACTGAAGCTTTCTTT
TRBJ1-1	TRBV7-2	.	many	CASSLGGGAPMNTEAFF	TGTGCCAGCAGCTTAGGAGGGGGGGCTCCAATGAACACTGAAGCTTTCTTT
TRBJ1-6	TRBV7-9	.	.	CASSLDGQNSPLHF	TGTGCCAGCAGCCTCGATGGACAGAATTCACCCCTCCACTTT
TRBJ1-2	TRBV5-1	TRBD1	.	CASSAGTGTNYGYTF	TGCGCCAGCAGCGCAGGGACAGGAACCAACTATGGCTACACCTTC
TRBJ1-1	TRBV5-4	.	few	CASSPVPNTEAFF	TGTGCCAGCAGCCCTGTCCCGAACACTGAAGCTTTCTTT
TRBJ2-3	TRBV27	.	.	CASWQSRILADTQYF	TGTGCCAGTTGGCAATCGAGGATTTTGGCAGATACGCAGTATTTT
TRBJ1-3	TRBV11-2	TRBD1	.	CASSTGTGWNTIYF	TGTGCCAGCAGCACCGGGACAGGGTGGAACACCATATATTTT
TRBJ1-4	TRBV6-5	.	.	CASSEGWESEKLFF	TGTGCCAGCAGTGAGGGTTGGGAGTCTGAAAAACTGTTTTTT
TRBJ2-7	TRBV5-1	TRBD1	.	CASSPGTGGYEQYF	TGCGCCAGCAGCCCGGGGACAGGCGGCTACGAGCAGTACTTC
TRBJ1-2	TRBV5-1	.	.	CASSLADYGYGYTF	TGCGCCAGCAGCTTGGCGGACTACGGCTATGGCTACACCTTC
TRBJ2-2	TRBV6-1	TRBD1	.	CASSEAQGESGELFF	TGTGCCAGCAGTGAGGCCCAGGGGGAGTCCGGGGAGCTGTTTTTT
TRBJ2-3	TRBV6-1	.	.	CASSGGSWDTDTQYF	TGTGCCAGCAGTGGAGGGTCCTGGGACACAGATACGCAGTATTTT
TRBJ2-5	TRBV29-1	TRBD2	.	CSVLAGGETQYF	TGCAGCGTTTTAGCGGGGGGAGAGACCCAGTACTTC
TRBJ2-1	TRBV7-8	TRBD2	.	CACQRSGRANEQFF	TGTGCCTGCCAGAGGAGCGGGAGGGCCAATGAGCAGTTCTTC
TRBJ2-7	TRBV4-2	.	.	CASSQVGPTGKEQYF	TGTGCCAGCAGCCAAGTGGGTCCGACAGGTAAGGAGCAGTACTTC
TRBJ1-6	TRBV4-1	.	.	CASSQPTGKDSPLHF	TGCGCCAGCAGCCAACCGACAGGAAAGGATTCACCCCTCCACTTT
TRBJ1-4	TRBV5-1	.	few	CASSLGDEKLFF	TGCGCCAGCAGCTTGGGAGATGAAAAACTGTTTTTT
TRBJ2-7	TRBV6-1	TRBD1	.	CASSFWTGLYEQYF	TGTGCCAGCAGTTTCTGGACAGGCCTCTACGAGCAGTACTTC
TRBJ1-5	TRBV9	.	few	CASSPSGANSNQPQHF	TGTGCCAGCAGCCCCAGCGGGGCAAATAGCAATCAGCCCCAGCATTTT
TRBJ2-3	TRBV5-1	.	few	CASSLPSRSTDTQYF	TGCGCCAGCAGCTTGCCTAGTCGCAGCACAGATACGCAGTATTTT
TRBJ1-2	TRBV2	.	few	CASSDDGTTGYTF	TGTGCCAGCAGCGATGACGGGACAACTGGCTACACCTTC
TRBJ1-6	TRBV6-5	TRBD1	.	CASRRQGNSPLHF	TGTGCCAGCAGAAGACAGGGGAATTCACCCCTCCACTTT
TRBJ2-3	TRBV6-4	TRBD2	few	CASSDSGAGGPRAQYF	TGTGCCAGCAGTGACTCAGGAGCGGGGGGCCCCCGGGCGCAGTATTTT
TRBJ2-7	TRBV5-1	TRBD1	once	CASRHRGQSSYEQYF	TGCGCCAGCAGGCACAGGGGGCAGAGCTCCTACGAGCAGTACTTC
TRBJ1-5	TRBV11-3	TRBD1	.	CASSSQTGPNQPQHF	TGTGCCAGCAGCTCCCAGACAGGGCCCAATCAGCCCCAGCATTTT
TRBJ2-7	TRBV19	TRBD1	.	CATRDPGQGSYEQYF	TGTGCCACCCGAGATCCGGGACAGGGATCCTACGAGCAGTACTTC
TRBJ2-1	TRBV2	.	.	CASILGGGLNNEQFF	TGTGCCAGCATCCTTGGGGGGGGCCTAAACAATGAGCAGTTCTTC
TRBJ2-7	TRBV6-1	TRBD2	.	CASGGLGYEQYF	TGTGCCAGCGGTGGACTAGGTTACGAGCAGTACTTC
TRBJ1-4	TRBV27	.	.	CASSPATGQVREKLFF	TGTGCCAGCAGTCCCGCTACAGGGCAGGTGCGGGAAAAACTGTTTTTT
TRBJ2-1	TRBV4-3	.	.	CASSQDPLGAYNEQFF	TGCGCCAGCAGCCAAGATCCGCTAGGGGCCTACAATGAGCAGTTCTTC
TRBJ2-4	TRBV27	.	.	CASSPYSRPTVAKNIQYF	TGTGCCAGCAGTCCTTACAGTCGCCCGACAGTAGCCAAAAACATTCAGTACTTC
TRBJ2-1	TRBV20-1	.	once	CSARGPNEQFF	TGCAGTGCTAGAGGGCCCAATGAGCAGTTCTTC
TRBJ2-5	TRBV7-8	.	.	CASTPADRQETQYF	TGTGCCAGCACCCCCGCGGACAGACAAGAGACCCAGTACTTC
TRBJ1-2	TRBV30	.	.	CAWSGDNNYGYTF	TGTGCCTGGAGTGGGGACAATAACTATGGCTACACCTTC
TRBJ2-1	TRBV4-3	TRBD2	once	CASSHSGGLGEQFF	TGCGCCAGCAGCCATTCCGGGGGGTTAGGTGAGCAGTTCTTC
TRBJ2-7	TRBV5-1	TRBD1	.	CASSSPPGQGVTLYEQYF	TGCGCCAGCAGCTCGCCCCCGGGACAGGGGGTGACACTCTACGAGCAGTACTTC
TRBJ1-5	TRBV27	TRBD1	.	CASSAGFGQVQDYSNQPQHF	TGTGCCAGCAGCGCCGGATTCGGACAGGTGCAGGATTATAGCAATCAGCCCCAGCATTTT
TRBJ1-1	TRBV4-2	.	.	CASSQEVGGEDTEAFF	TGTGCCAGCAGCCAAGAGGTAGGGGGGGAGGACACTGAAGCTTTCTTT
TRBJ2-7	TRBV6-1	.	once	CASSEMLEGAVDEQYF	TGTGCCAGCAGTGAAATGTTGGAGGGCGCGGTGGACGAGCAGTACTTC
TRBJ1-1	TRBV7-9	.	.	CASSLQGNMNTEAFF	TGTGCCAGCAGCCTACAGGGCAACATGAACACTGAAGCTTTCTTT
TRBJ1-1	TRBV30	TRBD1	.	CAWSVDRGNLWTEAFF	TGTGCCTGGAGTGTAGACAGGGGTAACTTATGGACTGAAGCTTTCTTT
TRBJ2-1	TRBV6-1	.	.	CASSDYRDTSYNEQFF	TGTGCCAGCAGTGACTACAGGGATACGTCCTACAATGAGCAGTTCTTC
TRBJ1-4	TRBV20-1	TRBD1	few	CSAQGDEKLFF	TGCAGTGCTCAGGGGGATGAAAAACTGTTTTTT
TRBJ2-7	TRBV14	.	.	CASSQVDGQFPYEQYF	TGTGCCAGCAGCCAAGTAGACGGACAGTTCCCCTACGAGCAGTACTTC
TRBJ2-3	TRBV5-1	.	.	CASSLGQAASTDTQYF	TGCGCCAGCAGCTTGGGACAGGCCGCTAGCACAGATACGCAGTATTTT
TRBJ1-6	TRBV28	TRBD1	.	CASTEMDRSSYNSPLHF	TGTGCCAGCACCGAGATGGACAGGAGCTCCTATAATTCACCCCTCCACTTT
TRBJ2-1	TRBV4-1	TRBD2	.	CASSQPTSSSYNEQFF	TGCGCCAGCAGCCAACCGACTAGCAGCTCCTACAATGAGCAGTTCTTC
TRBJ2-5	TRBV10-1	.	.	CASSESTGAETQYF	TGCGCCAGCAGTGAGTCGACGGGAGCAGAGACCCAGTACTTC
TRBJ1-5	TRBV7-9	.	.	CASSLGTASQPQHF	TGTGCCAGCAGCTTAGGGACAGCATCTCAGCCCCAGCATTTT
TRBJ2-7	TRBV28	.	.	CASSTTDSYEQYF	TGTGCCAGCAGTACGACAGACTCCTACGAGCAGTACTTC